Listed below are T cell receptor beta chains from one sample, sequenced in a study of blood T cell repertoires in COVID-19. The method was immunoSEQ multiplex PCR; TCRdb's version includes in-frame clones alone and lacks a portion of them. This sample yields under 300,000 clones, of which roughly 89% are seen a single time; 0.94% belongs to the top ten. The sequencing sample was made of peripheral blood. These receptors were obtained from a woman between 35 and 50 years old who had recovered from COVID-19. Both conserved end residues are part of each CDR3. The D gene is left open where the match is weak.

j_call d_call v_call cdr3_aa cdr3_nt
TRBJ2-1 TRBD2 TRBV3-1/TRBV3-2 CASSSAGESYEQFF TGTGCCAGCAGCTCAGCGGGAGAGTCCTATGAGCAGTTCTTC
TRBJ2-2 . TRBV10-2 CASSEPDYLGGGELFF TGCGCCAGCAGTGAGCCGGACTACCTCGGGGGCGGGGAGCTGTTTTTT
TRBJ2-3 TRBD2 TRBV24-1 CATSDPSGRPADTQYF TGTGCCACCAGTGATCCTAGCGGGAGACCCGCCGATACGCAGTATTTT
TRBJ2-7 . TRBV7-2 CASSLGGGAYYEQYF TGTGCCAGCAGCTTAGGGGGCGGGGCCTACTACGAGCAGTACTTC
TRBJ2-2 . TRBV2 CASSGTGTGELFF TGTGCCAGCAGTGGAACAGGGACCGGGGAGCTGTTTTTT
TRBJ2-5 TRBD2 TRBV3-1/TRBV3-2 CASSQTTSGRWGETQYF TGTGCCAGCAGCCAAACAACTAGCGGGAGGTGGGGGGAGACCCAGTACTTC
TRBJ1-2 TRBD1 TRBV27 CASSRTGERRGYTF TGTGCCAGCAGTCGGACAGGGGAGCGTCGTGGCTACACCTTC
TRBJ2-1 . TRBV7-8 CASRAGYTGEQFF TGTGCCAGTAGAGCCGGGTATACTGGGGAGCAGTTCTTC
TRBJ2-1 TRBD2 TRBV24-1 CATTTSTSGRQFF TGTGCCACCACCACTTCCACTAGCGGTAGGCAGTTCTTC
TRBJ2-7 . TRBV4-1 CASSLAGQTPYEQYF TGCGCCAGCAGCCTTGCGGGGCAAACTCCCTACGAGCAGTACTTC
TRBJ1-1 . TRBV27 CASSFRINTEAFF TGTGCCAGCAGTTTTAGAATTAACACTGAAGCTTTCTTT
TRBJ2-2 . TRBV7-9 CASSSLDTGELFF TGTGCCAGCAGCTCCCTAGACACCGGGGAGCTGTTTTTT
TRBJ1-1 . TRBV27 CASSLGPVAFF TGTGCCAGCAGTTTAGGGCCAGTAGCTTTCTTT
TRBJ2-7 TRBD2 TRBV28 CASSLFIMGRTSGNYEQYF TGTGCCAGCAGTTTATTTATAATGGGTAGGACTAGCGGAAACTACGAGCAGTACTTC